This TCR beta chain was identified during a study of blood T cell repertoires in COVID-19 (TCRdb year 2020). As for the study more broadly: Samples covering the acute and convalescent phases of COVID-19 were provided by collaborators in the United States, Italy and Spain. The material from the prospective study consisted of cDNA or gDNA derived from T cells, B-cell-depleted T cells, or PBMCs. Deeply sampled blood TCRbeta repertoires from subjects exposed to, actively infected with, or recovered from COVID-19 were included in the dataset. The repertoires were released in a freely available public database meant as a resource for research on the immune response to SARS-CoV-2. The samples were drawn from the first 160 participants of the ongoing ImmuneRACE study and from some 1,300 subjects provided by 6 global collaborators. Sample metadata almost always included a de-identified subject ID, COVID-19 status, age in years and sex. HLA class I and class II types, where available, came from metadata supplied by the sample provider rather than from assay-based typing. The investigation overall reported the following: Clinical and demographic metadata were provided uncurated, with the amount varying by source and participant.

From a lookup of the germline V gene (reference sequence), CDR1 and CDR2 are SGHNT and YYREEE. Relative to germline, V is 5 bases shorter and J is 7 bases shorter, with 15 bases between their ends. Taken from cysteine to phenylalanine, the CDR3 has 13 residues. The DNA shown is the 39-base CDR3, in frame from base 1. TCRbeta CDR3 regions were amplified from genomic DNA by means of the immunoSEQ Assay, a bias-controlled multiplex PCR. As for how the authors treated the data: Nucleated cell counts per sample were estimated from amplification of reference gene primers within the assay. Sequence reads were collapsed and filtered to measure the absolute abundance of every unique TCRbeta CDR3 rearrangement. For each sample, productive Simpson clonality was calculated as the square root of Simpson's diversity index over productive rearrangements. The table comes from immuneACCESS by way of TCRdb, which keeps in-frame sequences with V and J called. Part of the clones is missing from these tables; in studies checked, under half for an unresolved V gene and the rest for unknown reasons. The V and J calls and clone size are taken from that table; D and trimming were inferred from the DNA. This sample comprises about 190,000 clones, roughly four fifths of them detected only once. Over 10% of the sample is in the top ten clones.

This clone was picked up many times. Its antigen specificity is not known. There are no base qualities to consult, and no much larger clone falls within one base. Other DNA sequences of this sample code for an identical CDR3. Each collaborating institution followed its own protocols to collect whole blood in K2EDTA tubes. For TCRbeta analysis, collaborator samples were shipped as frozen whole blood, as isolated PBMCs, or as DNA extracted from either sample type. Recombination joined TRBV5-4 with TRBJ1-2, and the D gene may be TRBD1, 5 bases matching. This clonotype was obtained from a woman between 50 and 59 years old with acute or convalescent COVID-19. The sample taken for sequencing was peripheral blood. CDR3 sequence: CASRPRGWGGYTF. The DNA is as follows: TGTGCCAGCAGACCGCGGGGGTGGGGTGGCTACACCTTC. This CDR3, with the reference TRBV5-4 and TRBJ1-2 proteins standing in past its ends, gives the full variable domain ETGVTQSPTHLIKTRGQQVTLRCSSQSGHNTVSWYQQALGQGPQFIFQYYREEENGRGNFPPRFSGLQFPNYSSELNVNALELDDSALYLCASRPRGWGGYTFGSGTRLTVV.